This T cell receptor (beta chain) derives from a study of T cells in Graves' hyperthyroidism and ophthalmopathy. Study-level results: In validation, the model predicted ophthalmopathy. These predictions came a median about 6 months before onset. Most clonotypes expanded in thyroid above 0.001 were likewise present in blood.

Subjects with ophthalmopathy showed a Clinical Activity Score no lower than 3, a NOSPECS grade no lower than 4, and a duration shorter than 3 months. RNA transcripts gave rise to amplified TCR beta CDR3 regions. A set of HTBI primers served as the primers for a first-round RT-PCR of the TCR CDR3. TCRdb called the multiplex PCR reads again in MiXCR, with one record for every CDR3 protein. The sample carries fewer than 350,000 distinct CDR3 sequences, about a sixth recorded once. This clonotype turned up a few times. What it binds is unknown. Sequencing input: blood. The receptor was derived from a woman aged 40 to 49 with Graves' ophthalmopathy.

The CDR3 region has the DNA TGTGCCAGCAGCTTAAACAGGAACAACCAAGAGACCCAGTACTTC. Amino acids: CASSLNRNNQETQYF. The chain is built from TRBV7-6 and TRBJ2-5; D might be TRBD1 (5 bases). Germline lookup yields CDR1 SGHVS and CDR2 FNYEAQ. V was trimmed by 2 bases and J by 0 bases, leaving 10 bases between them. The CDR3 spans 15 residues.